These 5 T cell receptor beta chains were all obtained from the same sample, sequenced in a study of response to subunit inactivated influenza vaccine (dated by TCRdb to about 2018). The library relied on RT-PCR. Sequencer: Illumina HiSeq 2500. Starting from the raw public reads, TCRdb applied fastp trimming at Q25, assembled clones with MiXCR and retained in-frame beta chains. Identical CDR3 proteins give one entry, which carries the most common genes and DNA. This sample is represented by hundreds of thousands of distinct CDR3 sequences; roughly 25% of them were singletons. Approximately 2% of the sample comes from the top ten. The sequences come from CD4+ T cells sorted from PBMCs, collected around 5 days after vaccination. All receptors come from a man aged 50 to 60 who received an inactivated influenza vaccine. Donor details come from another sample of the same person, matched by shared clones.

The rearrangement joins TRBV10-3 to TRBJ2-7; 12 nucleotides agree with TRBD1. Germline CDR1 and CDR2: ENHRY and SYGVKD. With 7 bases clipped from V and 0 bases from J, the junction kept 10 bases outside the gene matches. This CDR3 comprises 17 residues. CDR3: CAITTGQGAGVSYEQYF. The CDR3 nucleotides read TGTGCCATCACTACGGGACAGGGGGCGGGGGTCTCCTACGAGCAGTACTTC.

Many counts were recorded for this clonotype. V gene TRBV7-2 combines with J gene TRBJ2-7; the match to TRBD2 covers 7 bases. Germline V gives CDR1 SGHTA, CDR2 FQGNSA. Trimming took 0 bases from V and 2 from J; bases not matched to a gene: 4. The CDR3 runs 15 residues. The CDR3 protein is CASSLAGLPTYEQYF. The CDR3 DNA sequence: TGTGCCAGCAGCTTAGCGGGACTACCAACCTACGAGCAGTACTTC.

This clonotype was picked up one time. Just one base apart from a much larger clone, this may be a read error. CDR3 nucleotide sequence: TGTGCCAGCAGCTTAGTGGGGGACAGCTCCTACAATGAGCAGTTCTTC. Its protein product is CASSLVGDSSYNEQFF. The V call is TRBV7-2, the J call TRBJ2-1; 7 bases fit TRBD1. Per the germline V gene, CDR1 is SGHTA and CDR2 is FQGNSA. CDR3 length equals 16 residues. The ends lost 1 base at V and 0 bases at J; junction bases unmatched: 3.

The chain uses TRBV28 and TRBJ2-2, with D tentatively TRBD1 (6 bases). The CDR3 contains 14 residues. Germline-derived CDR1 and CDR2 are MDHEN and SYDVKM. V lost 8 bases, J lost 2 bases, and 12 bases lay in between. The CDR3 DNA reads TGTGCCAGCCTGACAGGAATTAACACCGGGGAGCTGTTTTTT. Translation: CASLTGINTGELFF.

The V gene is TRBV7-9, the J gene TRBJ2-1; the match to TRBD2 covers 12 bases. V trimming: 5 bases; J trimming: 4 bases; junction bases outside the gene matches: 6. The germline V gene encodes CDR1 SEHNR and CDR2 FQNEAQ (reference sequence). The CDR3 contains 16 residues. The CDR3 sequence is CASSQLAGGPYNEQFF. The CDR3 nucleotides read TGTGCCAGCAGCCAACTAGCGGGAGGACCATACAATGAGCAGTTCTTC.